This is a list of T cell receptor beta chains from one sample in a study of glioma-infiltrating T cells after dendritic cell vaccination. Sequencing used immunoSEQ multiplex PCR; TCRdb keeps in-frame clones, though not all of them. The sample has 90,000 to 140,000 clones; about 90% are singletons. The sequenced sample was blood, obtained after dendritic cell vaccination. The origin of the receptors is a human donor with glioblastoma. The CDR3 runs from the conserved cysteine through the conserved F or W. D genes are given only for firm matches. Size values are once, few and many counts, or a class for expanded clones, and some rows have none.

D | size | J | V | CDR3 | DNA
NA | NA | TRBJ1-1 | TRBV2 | CASTPSRGGHNTEAFF | TGTGCCAGCACTCCATCGCGCGGCGGACACAACACTGAAGCTTTCTTT
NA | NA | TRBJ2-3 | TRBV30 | CARGWEDTQYF | TGTGCCAGGGGGTGGGAAGATACGCAGTATTTT
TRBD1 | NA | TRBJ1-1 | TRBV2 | CASSLQGVGTEAFF | TGTGCCAGCAGCCTACAGGGGGTTGGCACTGAAGCTTTCTTT
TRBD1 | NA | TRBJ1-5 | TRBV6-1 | CASSERTGLSNQPQHF | TGTGCCAGCAGTGAAAGGACAGGGTTGAGCAATCAGCCCCAGCATTTT
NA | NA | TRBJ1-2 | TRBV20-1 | CSARAGYGYTF | TGCAGTGCCAGGGCCGGGTATGGCTACACCTTC
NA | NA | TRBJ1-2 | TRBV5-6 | CASSAPQGGYTF | TGTGCCAGCAGCGCGCCCCAGGGGGGCTACACCTTC
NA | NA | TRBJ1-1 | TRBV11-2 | CASSAPGGHQRF | TGTGCCAGCAGCGCCCCCGGAGGGCACCAGCGATTT
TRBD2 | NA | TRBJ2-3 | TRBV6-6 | CASSGTSVTTDTQYF | TGTGCCAGCTCCGGGACTAGCGTTACCACAGATACGCAGTATTTT
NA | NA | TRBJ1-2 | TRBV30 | CAWSRGINYGYTF | TGTGCCTGGAGCCGGGGTATTAACTATGGCTACACCTTC
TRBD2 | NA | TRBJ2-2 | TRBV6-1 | CAAGEITNTGELFF | TGTGCGGCGGGGGAAATAACGAACACCGGGGAGCTGTTTTTT
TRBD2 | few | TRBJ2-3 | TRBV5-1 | CASSRTSGRADTQYF | TGCGCCAGCAGCCGGACTAGCGGGAGGGCGGATACGCAGTATTTT
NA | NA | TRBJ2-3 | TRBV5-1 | CASSLGANTDTQYF | TGCGCCAGCAGCTTGGGGGCAAACACAGATACGCAGTATTTT
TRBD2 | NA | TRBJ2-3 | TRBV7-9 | CASSVLASGRLSDTQYF | TGTGCCAGCAGCGTTTTGGCTAGCGGGAGGCTCAGCGATACGCAGTATTTT
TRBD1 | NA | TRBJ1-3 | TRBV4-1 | CASSPQGANGNTIYF | TGCGCCAGCAGCCCACAGGGGGCTAATGGAAACACCATATATTTT
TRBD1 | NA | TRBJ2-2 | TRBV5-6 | CASSITGARTGELFF | TGTGCCAGCAGCATCACAGGGGCTAGGACCGGGGAGCTGTTTTTT
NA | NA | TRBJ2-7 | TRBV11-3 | CASSSVWEELGANEQYF | TGTGCCAGCAGCTCAGTGTGGGAGGAGCTGGGCGCCAACGAGCAGTACTTC
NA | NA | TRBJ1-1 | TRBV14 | CASSAHVNTEAFF | TGTGCCAGCAGCGCACACGTTAACACTGAAGCTTTCTTT
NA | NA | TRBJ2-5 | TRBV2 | CASSEYSQETQYF | TGTGCCAGCAGTGAATACAGCCAAGAGACCCAGTACTTC
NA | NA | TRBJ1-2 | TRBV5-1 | CASSRQENYGYTF | TGCGCCAGCAGCAGACAGGAGAACTATGGCTACACCTTC
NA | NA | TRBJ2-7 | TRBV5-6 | CASGKGGEQYF | TGTGCCAGCGGAAAGGGGGGGGAGCAGTACTTC
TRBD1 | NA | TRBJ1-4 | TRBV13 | CASSLRQGSNEKLFF | TGTGCCAGCAGCTTACGACAGGGGTCTAATGAAAAACTGTTTTTT
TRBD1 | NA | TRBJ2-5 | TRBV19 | CASSKRTGYQETQYF | TGTGCCAGTAGTAAACGGACAGGGTACCAAGAGACCCAGTACTTC
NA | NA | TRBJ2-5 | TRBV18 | CASSPIGQQETQYF | TGTGCCAGCTCACCAATCGGACAGCAAGAGACCCAGTACTTC
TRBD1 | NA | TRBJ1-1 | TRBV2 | CATRGGPLLRTEAFF | TGTGCCACCAGGGGGGGGCCCCTGTTGCGAACTGAAGCTTTCTTT
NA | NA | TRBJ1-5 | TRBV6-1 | CARRGDTKNQPQHF | TGTGCCAGGCGCGGGGATACTAAAAATCAGCCCCAGCATTTT
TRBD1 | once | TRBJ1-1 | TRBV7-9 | CASSPRDRENTEAFF | TGTGCCAGCAGCCCCCGGGACAGGGAGAACACTGAAGCTTTCTTT
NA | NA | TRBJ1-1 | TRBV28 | CASSLFQTGNTEAFF | TGTGCCAGCAGTTTATTCCAAACGGGGAACACTGAAGCTTTCTTT
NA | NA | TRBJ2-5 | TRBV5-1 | CASSLAPPEETQYF | TGCGCCAGCAGCTTGGCCCCCCCGGAGGAGACCCAGTACTTC
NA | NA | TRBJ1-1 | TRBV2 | CASTLHEAMNTEAFF | TGTGCCAGCACCCTTCATGAGGCTATGAACACTGAAGCTTTCTTT
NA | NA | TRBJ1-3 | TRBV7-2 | CASSLVSLQGGNTIYF | TGTGCCAGCAGCTTAGTGTCCCTTCAGGGTGGAAACACCATATATTTT
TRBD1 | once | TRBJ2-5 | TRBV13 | CASSLGPLGQGGRETQYF | TGTGCCAGCAGCTTAGGGCCCCTAGGACAGGGGGGTAGGGAGACCCAGTACTTC
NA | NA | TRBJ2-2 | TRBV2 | CASRLGQGRGELFF | TGTGCCAGCAGATTGGGGCAGGGTCGCGGGGAGCTGTTTTTT
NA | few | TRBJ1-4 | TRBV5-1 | CASSPQATNEKLFF | TGCGCCAGCAGCCCTCAGGCAACTAATGAAAAACTGTTTTTT
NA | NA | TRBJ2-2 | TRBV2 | CASSARTNTGELFF | TGTGCCAGCAGTGCCCGAACTAACACCGGGGAGCTGTTTTTT
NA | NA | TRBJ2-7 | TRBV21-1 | CASSGRTVSYEQYF | TGTGCCAGCAGCGGCCGGACTGTATCCTACGAGCAGTACTTC
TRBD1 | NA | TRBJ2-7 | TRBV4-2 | CASSQDRGQSYEQYF | TGTGCCAGCAGCCAAGACCGGGGACAGTCCTACGAGCAGTACTTC
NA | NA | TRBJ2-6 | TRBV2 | CAADRANVLTF | TGTGCCGCTGACAGAGCCAACGTCCTGACTTTC
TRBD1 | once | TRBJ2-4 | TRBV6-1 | CASSEGLGQGGTKNIQYF | TGTGCCAGCAGTGAAGGCCTTGGACAGGGAGGAACCAAAAACATTCAGTACTTC